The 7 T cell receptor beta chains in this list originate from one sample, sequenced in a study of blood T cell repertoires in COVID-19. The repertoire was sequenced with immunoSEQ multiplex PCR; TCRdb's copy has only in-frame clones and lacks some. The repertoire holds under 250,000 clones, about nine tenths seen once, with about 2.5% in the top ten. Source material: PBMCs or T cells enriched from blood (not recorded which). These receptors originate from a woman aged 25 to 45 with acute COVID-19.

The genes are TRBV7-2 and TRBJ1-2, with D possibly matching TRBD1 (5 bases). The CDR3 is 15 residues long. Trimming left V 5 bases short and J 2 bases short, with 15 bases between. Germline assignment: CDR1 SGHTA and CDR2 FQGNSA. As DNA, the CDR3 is TGTGCCAGCAGCCCCCAGTGGGACTCCAACTATGGCTACACCTTC. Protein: CASSPQWDSNYGYTF.

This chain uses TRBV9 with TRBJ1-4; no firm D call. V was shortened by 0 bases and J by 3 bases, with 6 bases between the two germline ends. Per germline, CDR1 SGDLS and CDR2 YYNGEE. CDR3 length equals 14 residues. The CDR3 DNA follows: TGTGCCAGCAGCGTAGGGGCCTCTAATGAAAAACTGTTTTTT. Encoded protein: CASSVGASNEKLFF.

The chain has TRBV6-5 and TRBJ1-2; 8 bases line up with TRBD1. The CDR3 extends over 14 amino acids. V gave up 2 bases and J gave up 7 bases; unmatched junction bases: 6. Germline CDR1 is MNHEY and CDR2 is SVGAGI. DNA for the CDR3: TGTGCCAGCAGTTACAACAGGGGGTCGGCTGGCTACACCTTC. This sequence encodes CASSYNRGSAGYTF.

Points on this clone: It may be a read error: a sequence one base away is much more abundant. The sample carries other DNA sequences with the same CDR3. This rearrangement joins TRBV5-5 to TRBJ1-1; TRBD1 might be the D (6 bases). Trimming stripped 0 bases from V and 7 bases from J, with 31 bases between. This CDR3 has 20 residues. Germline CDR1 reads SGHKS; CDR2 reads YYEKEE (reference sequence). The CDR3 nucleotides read TGTGCCAGCAGCTTGGGTCGACGGTCCGGGGCCGGCGCGGGGGGCTATGAAGCTTTCTTT. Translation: CASSLGRRSGAGAGGYEAFF.

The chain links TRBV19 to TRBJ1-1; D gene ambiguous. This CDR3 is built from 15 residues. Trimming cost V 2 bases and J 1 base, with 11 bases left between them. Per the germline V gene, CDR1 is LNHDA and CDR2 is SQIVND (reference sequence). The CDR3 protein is CASSITRRANTEAFF. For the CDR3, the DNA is TGTGCCAGTAGTATAACCCGGAGGGCGAACACTGAAGCTTTCTTT.

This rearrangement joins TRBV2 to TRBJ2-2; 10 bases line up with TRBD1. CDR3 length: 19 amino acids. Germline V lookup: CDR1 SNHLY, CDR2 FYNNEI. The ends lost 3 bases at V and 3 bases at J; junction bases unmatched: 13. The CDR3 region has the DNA TGTGCCAGCAGTGACGCCTTAATTAGACAGGGGGCTTACACCGGGGAGCTGTTTTTT. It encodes CASSDALIRQGAYTGELFF.

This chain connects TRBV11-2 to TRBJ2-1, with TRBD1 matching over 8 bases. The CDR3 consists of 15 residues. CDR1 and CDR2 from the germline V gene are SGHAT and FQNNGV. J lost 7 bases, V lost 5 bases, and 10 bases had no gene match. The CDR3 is CASSDPGQALNEQFF. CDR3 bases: TGTGCCAGCAGCGATCCGGGACAGGCATTAAATGAGCAGTTCTTC.